The entry below gives a single TCR beta chain sequence along with its context. These data come from a study of CD8 T cells in Susac syndrome. Across the whole study: When blood was drawn, the patients with Susac syndrome were therapy-naive, on corticosteroids, or on intravenous immunoglobulin alone.

In blood CD8+ and CD4+ T cells, TCR beta underwent sequencing. The recently defined diagnostic criteria for definite or probable disease were met by the Susac syndrome patients. The length of the CDR3 is 17 residues. Between the trimmed V and J ends, which lost 1 base and 2 bases, there was a span of 15 bases. RNA in amounts of roughly 0.5 to 1 ug was reverse transcribed with random hexamers. Across 54 Vbeta and 13 Jbeta, TCR beta CDR3 was amplified with immunoSEQ multiplex PCR. TCRdb redid the calling of the immunoSEQ multiplex PCR reads with MiXCR, one entry per CDR3 protein. Here the sample spans about 120,000 distinct CDR3 sequences, roughly 95% being singletons.

The source material was CD4+ T cells from PBMCs. The chain couples TRBV12-3 or TRBV12-4 to TRBJ1-5, with D perhaps TRBD1 (5 bases). The origin of this receptor is a human donor with Susac syndrome. In DNA, the CDR3 is TGTGCCAGCAGTTTAGTTTATAGCCAGGGAGGCAATCAGCCCCAGCATTTT. This translates into CASSLVYSQGGNQPQHF.